This T cell receptor beta chain was identified during a study of blood T cell repertoires in COVID-19 (dated by TCRdb to the early 2020s). Some background on the complete study: Samples from collaborators originated in the United States, Italy and Spain and spanned both the acute and convalescent phases of COVID-19. The prospective study material was composed of cDNA or gDNA derived from T cells, B-cell-depleted T cells, or PBMCs. The repertoires were released in a freely available public database intended as a resource for research on the immune response to SARS-CoV-2. Where HLA class I and class II types were available, the types were taken from metadata supplied by the sample provider, not from assay-based typing. The samples were drawn from two sources: the first 160 participants of the ongoing ImmuneRACE study, and over 1,000 subjects contributed by 6 global collaborators. Deeply sampled blood TCRbeta repertoires from subjects exposed to, actively infected with, or recovered from COVID-19 were included in the dataset. A de-identified subject ID, COVID-19 status, age in years and sex were almost always included in the sample metadata.

A note on this clone: The antigen it recognizes is unknown. No qualities accompany the bases; no much larger clone lies one base away.

Study-wide findings and limitations: Clinical and demographic metadata were provided uncurated, with the amount varying by source and participant.

In the prospective study, participants were roughly 18 to 100 years old, resided in about 25 geographic areas of the United States, and were enrolled through a virtual design. To assign participants to cohorts, the prospective study relied on clinical history that participants themselves reported in a screening survey and a study questionnaire. Recovered participants in ImmuneRACE Cohort 3 were defined by two consecutive negative NP/OP PCR tests, clearance by a healthcare professional, or resolution of symptoms. Mobile phlebotomists in the prospective study collected whole blood, serum and a nasopharyngeal or oropharyngeal swab from every participant. Prospective study participants could optionally give additional blood draws and questionnaires over an approximately 2-month period. Before DNA extraction, blood samples from the prospective study were shipped at room temperature or frozen. The trim is 2 bases for V and 1 base for J, with a gap of 14 bases between the germline ends. CDR1 MNHEY and CDR2 SVGAGI are derived from the germline V gene. Measured from the cysteine to the phenylalanine, the CDR3 is 16 residues long. Only the CDR3 portion is preserved as DNA: 48 bases, with reading frame beginning at the first base.

TCRbeta CDR3 regions were amplified from genomic DNA by means of the immunoSEQ Assay, a bias-controlled multiplex PCR. Per the source publication's procedure: The number of nucleated cells in each sample was estimated from the amplification of reference gene primers within the assay. To quantify the absolute abundance of each unique TCRbeta CDR3 rearrangement, sequence reads were collapsed and filtered. For each sample, productive Simpson clonality was calculated as the square root of Simpson's diversity index across productive rearrangements. TCRdb re-hosts the immuneACCESS table, in-frame sequences only. Its copies lack some clones; in the studies checked, an unresolved V gene accounts for under half of them, and the cause for the rest is not known. V, J and clone size reflect that table, while D and trimming were determined from the DNA. The sample yields approximately 350,000 clones; less than 90% were counted once. The ten largest clonotypes hold around 5.1% of the sample.

This clonotype was sampled from a woman aged 50 to 60 who had recovered from COVID-19. The chain is assembled from TRBV6-5 and TRBJ1-2; there is no confident call for the D gene. Sample: PBMCs or T cells enriched from blood (not recorded which). The DNA sequence follows: TGTGCCAGCAGTTACGCGGCAGAACCTTTTAACTATGGCTACACCTTC. Translated, it gives CASSYAAEPFNYGYTF.